Listed here are 5 T cell receptor beta chains from one sample, sequenced in a study of CD8 T cells in Susac syndrome. Reverse transcription used roughly 0.5 to 1 ug RNA and random hexamers. Each CDR3 protein gets one entry after TCRdb re-called the immunoSEQ multiplex PCR reads with MiXCR. In the table there are more than 95,000 distinct CDR3 sequences, just under 95% of which are singletons. The sequenced sample was CD8+ T cells from PBMCs. The receptor set was obtained from a human donor with Susac syndrome.

The V gene is TRBV10-3, the J gene TRBJ1-6, with D unresolved. Trimming took 3 bases from V and 7 from J, leaving 10 bases between them. The CDR3 contains 14 residues. Germline V CDR1 and CDR2: ENHRY, SYGVKD. The CDR3 region is CAISDVDSNSPLHF. The DNA for the CDR3 is TGTGCCATCAGTGATGTGGATTCGAATTCACCCCTCCACTTT.

This clonotype was recorded only once. The chain uses TRBV25-1 and TRBJ2-3; 11 bases agree with TRBD2. CDR3 length equals 14 residues. The trim removed 8 bases at V and 4 bases at J, leaving 5 bases unmatched. The germline V gene encodes CDR1 MGHDK and CDR2 SYGVNS. CDR3 coding DNA: TGTGCCAGCTTTACTAGCGGGAGACCAGATACGCAGTATTTT. It codes for CASFTSGRPDTQYF.

The chain combines TRBV15 with TRBJ2-3; perhaps TRBD1 as D (6 bases). The length of the CDR3 is 17 residues. Germline V CDR1 and CDR2: LNHNV, YYDKDF (reference sequence). Deletions cut 4 bases from V and 0 bases from J, with 17 bases between. The CDR3 DNA sequence: TGTGCCACCAGCACACCTAAGGAGAGGGGGAGCACAGATACGCAGTATTTT. Its translation is CATSTPKERGSTDTQYF.

The chain joins TRBV27 to TRBJ2-7; the D gene is possibly TRBD1 (5 bases). Trimming left V 5 bases short and J 0 bases short, with 20 bases between. The CDR3 is 17 amino acids. The germline V gene encodes CDR1 MNHEY and CDR2 SMNVEV (reference sequence). This chain's CDR3 is CASSPQVRQGHSYEQYF. The CDR3 DNA is TGTGCCAGCAGTCCCCAAGTTAGGCAGGGCCACTCCTACGAGCAGTACTTC.

This chain links TRBV6-5 with TRBJ2-1, with 7 bases lining up with TRBD2. Trimming at V came to 2 bases and at J to 0 bases, leaving 1 base not matched to a gene. CDR1 and CDR2 (germline): MNHEY, SVGAGI. The CDR3 consists of 15 residues. This CDR3 reads CASSYREGSYNEQFF. The CDR3 DNA reads as TGTGCCAGCAGTTACAGGGAGGGCTCCTACAATGAGCAGTTCTTC.